Described below is a single T cell receptor (beta chain) sequence and its context. Its target is unknown. This sample was taken from a study of shared clonotypes between healthy human individuals. At the level of the study: Donor ages ranged 18 to 49 years: a couple of women, a few men. Overall study findings and caveats: Across subsets, estimated richness was generally greater for naive than for memory populations.

Assay execution took place at the deep level. TCRdb's table, derived via immunoSEQ multiplex PCR, lists solely in-frame clones and lacks some. The table lists 2,500,000 or so clones, 85% to 95% of them singletons. Germline V gives CDR1 SGHTA, CDR2 FQGTGA. V lost 1 base, J lost 0 bases, and 14 bases lay in between. This CDR3 spans 17 amino acids. Sequenced: naive CD4+ T cells from PBMCs. The subset denotes: CD45RA+ positively selected. This chain uses TRBV7-3 with TRBJ2-3; D is uncertain. The receptor's source is a man between 18 and 29 years old in good health. Some clones in this sample may be carry-over from other donors' samples. The CDR3 protein is CASSLMSALSSTDTQYF. The CDR3 nucleotides are TGTGCCAGCAGCTTAATGTCGGCCCTTTCTAGCACAGATACGCAGTATTTT.